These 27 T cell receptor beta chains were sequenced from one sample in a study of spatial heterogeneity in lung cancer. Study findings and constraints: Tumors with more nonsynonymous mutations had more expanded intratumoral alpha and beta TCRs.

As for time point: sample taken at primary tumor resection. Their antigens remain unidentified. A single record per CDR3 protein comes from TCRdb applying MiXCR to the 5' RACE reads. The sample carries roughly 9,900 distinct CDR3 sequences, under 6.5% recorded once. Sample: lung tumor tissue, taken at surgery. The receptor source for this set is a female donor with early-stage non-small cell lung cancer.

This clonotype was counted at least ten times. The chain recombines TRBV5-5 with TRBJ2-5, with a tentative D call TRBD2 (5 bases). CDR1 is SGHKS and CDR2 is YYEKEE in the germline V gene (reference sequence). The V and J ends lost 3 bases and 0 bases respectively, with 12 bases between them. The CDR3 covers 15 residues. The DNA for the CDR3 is TGTGCCAGCAGCTCCCGGAGCGGATACCAAGAGACCCAGTACTTC. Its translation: CASSSRSGYQETQYF.

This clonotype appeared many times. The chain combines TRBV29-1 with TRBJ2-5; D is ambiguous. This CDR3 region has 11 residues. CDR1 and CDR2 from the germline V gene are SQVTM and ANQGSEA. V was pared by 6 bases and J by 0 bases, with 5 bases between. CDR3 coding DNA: TGCAGCGTATGGAACCAAGAGACCCAGTACTTC. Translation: CSVWNQETQYF.

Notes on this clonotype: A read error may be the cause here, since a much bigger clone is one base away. The CDR3 here is CASSPGMALQYF. The CDR3 DNA reads as TGTGCCAGCAGCCCCGGCATGGCCCTCCAGTATTTT. The chain combines TRBV7-2 with TRBJ2-3, with D hard to call. This CDR3 region has 12 residues. Trimming took 5 bases from V and 12 from J, leaving 15 bases between them. CDR1 and CDR2 from the germline V gene are SGHTA and FQGNSA.

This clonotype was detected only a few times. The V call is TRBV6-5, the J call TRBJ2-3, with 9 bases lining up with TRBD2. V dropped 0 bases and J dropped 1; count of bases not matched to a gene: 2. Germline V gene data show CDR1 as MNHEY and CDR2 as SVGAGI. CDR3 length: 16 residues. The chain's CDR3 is CASSYSTSGGTDTQYF. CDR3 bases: TGTGCCAGCAGTTACTCGACTAGCGGTGGCACAGATACGCAGTATTTT.

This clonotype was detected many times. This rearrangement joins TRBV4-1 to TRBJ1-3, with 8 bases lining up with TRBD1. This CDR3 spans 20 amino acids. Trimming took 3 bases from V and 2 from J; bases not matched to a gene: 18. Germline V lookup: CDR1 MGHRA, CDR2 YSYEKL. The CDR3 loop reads CASSHTSAGQGSYAGNTIYF. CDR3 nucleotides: TGCGCCAGCAGCCATACAAGTGCAGGACAGGGTTCGTATGCTGGAAACACCATATATTTT.

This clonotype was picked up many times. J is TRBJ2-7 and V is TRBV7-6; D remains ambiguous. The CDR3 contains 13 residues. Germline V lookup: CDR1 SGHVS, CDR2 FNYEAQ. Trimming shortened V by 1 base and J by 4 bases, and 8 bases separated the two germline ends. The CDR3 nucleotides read TGTGCCAGCAGCTTAGGAGAACCTTACGAGCAGTACGTC. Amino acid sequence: CASSLGEPYEQYV.

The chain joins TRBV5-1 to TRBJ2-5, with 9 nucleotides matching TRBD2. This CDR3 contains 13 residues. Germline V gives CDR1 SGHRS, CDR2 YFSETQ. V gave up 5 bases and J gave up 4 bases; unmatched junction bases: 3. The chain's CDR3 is CASREAGGETQYF. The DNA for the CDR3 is TGCGCCAGCAGAGAAGCGGGAGGAGAGACCCAGTACTTC.

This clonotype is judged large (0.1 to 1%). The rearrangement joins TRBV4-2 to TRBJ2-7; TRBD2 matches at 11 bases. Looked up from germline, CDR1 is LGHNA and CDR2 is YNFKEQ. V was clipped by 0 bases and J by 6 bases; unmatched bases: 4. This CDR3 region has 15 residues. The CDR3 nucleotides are TGTGCCAGCAGCCAAGATAGAACTAGCGGGAGCGAGCAGTACTTC. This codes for CASSQDRTSGSEQYF.

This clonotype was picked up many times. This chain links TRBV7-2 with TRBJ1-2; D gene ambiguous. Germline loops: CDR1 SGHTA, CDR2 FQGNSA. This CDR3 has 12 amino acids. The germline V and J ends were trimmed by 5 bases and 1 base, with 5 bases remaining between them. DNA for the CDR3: TGTGCCAGCAGCCTTAGTAACTATGGCTACACCTTC. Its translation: CASSLSNYGYTF.

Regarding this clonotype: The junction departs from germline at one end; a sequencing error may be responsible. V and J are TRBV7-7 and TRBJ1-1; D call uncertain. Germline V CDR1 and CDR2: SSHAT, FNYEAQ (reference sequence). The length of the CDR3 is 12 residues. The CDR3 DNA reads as TGTGCTAGCAGCTTAAGTCAGACTGAAGCTTTCTTT. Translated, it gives CASSLSQTEAFF. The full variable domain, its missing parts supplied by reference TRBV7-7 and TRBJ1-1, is GAGVSQSPRYKVTKRGQDVTLRCDPISSHATLYWYQQALGQGPEFLTYFNYEAQPDKSGLPSDRFSAERPEGSISTLTIQRTEQRDSAMYRCASSLSQTEAFFGQGTRLTVV.

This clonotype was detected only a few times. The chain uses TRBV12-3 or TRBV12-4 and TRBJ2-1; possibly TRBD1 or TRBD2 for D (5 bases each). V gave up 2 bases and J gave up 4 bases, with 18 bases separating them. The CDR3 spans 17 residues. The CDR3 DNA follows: TGTGCCAGCAGTTTATCACACCCGGGACGAGGATACAATGAGCAGTTCTTC. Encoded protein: CASSLSHPGRGYNEQFF.

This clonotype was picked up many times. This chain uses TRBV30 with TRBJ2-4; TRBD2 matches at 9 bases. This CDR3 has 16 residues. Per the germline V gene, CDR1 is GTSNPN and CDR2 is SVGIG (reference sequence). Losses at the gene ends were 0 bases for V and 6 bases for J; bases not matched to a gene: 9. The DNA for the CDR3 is TGTGCCTGGAGTGTACTCGGCGCGGGAGGGGGAAACATTCAGTACTTC. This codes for CAWSVLGAGGGNIQYF.

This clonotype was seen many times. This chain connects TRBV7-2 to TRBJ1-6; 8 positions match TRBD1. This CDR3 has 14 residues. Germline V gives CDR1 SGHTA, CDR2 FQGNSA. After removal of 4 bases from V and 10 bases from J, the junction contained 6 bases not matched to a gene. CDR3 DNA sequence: TGTGCCAGCAGCTCTCGGACAGGGCACTCACCCCTCCACTTT. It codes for CASSSRTGHSPLHF.

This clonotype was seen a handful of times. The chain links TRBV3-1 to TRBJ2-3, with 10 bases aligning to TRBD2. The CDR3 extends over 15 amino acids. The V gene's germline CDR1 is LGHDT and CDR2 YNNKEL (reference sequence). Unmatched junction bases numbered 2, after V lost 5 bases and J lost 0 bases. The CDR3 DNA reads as TGTGCCAGCAGCTGGACTAGCGGTAGCACAGATACGCAGTATTTT. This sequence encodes CASSWTSGSTDTQYF.

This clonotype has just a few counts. CDR3 sequence reads: CASSQGDQPQHF. CDR3 nucleotides: TGTGCCAGCAGCCAGGGGGATCAGCCCCAGCATTTT. This chain uses TRBV6-2 or TRBV6-3 with TRBJ1-5, with 7 positions matching TRBD1. Germline CDR1 is MNHEY and CDR2 is SVGEGT. The CDR3 covers 12 residues. Trimming cost V 6 bases and J 5 bases; bases outside gene matches: 1.

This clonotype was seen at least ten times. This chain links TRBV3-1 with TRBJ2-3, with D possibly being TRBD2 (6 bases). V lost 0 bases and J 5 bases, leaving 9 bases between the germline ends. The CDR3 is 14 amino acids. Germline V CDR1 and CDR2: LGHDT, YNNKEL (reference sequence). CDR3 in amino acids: CASSQEGSGDTQYF. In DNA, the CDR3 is TGTGCCAGCAGCCAAGAAGGTAGCGGAGATACGCAGTATTTT.

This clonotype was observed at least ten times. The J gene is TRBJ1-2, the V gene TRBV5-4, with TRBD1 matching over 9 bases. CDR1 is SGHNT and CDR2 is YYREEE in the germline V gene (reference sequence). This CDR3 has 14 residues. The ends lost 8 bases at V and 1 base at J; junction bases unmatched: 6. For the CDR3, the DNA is TGTGCCAGTTCGACAGGGGGAGTTAACTATGGCTACACCTTC. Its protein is CASSTGGVNYGYTF.

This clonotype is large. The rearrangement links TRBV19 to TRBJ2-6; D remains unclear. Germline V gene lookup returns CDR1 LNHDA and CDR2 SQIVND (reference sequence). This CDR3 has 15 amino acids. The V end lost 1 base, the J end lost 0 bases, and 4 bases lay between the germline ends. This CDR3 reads CASSIGGSGANVLTF. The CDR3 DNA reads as TGTGCCAGTAGTATAGGGGGCTCTGGGGCCAACGTCCTGACTTTC.

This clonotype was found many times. CDR3 coding DNA: TGTGCCAGCAGTTTAGGTGGGAGGGCCTTGGAGACCCAGTACTTC. Protein: CASSLGGRALETQYF. The rearrangement uses TRBV27 and TRBJ2-5, with TRBD2 matching 7 bases. The CDR3 has 15 residues. Looked up from germline, CDR1 is MNHEY and CDR2 is SMNVEV (reference sequence). V lost 2 bases, J lost 5 bases, and 8 bases stayed unmatched.

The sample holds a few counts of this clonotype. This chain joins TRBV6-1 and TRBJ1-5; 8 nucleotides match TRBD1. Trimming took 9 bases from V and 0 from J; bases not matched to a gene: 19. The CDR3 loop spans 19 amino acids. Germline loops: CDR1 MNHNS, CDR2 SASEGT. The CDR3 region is CASNLRPGQAVGSNQPQHF. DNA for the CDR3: TGTGCCAGTAACCTCCGGCCGGGACAGGCGGTGGGTAGCAATCAGCCCCAGCATTTT.

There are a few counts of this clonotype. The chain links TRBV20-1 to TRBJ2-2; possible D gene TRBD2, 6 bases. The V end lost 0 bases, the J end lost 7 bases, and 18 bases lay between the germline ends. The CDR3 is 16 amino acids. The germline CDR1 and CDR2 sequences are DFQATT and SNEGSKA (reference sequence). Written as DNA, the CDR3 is TGCAGTGCTAGAGATATCGCGTGGAGGGACGGCGGGGAGCTGTTTTTT. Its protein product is CSARDIAWRDGGELFF.

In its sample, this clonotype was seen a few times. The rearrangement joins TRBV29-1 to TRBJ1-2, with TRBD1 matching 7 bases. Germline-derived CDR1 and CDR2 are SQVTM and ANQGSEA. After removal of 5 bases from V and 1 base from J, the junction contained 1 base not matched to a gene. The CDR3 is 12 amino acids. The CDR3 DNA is TGCAGCGTTTCAGGGGGTAACTATGGCTACACCTTC. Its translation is CSVSGGNYGYTF.

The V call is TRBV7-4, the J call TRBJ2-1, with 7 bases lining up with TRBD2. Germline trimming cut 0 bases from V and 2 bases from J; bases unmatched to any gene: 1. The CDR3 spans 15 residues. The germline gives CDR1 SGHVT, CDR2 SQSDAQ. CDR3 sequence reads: CASSLAGGTYNEQFF. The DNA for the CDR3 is TGTGCCAGCAGCTTAGCGGGAGGGACCTACAATGAGCAGTTCTTC.

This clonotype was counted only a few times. For the CDR3, the DNA is TGTGCCAGCAGGCCCACAGGGGGTGGCTACACCTTC. This codes for CASRPTGGGYTF. The chain links TRBV12-3 or TRBV12-4 to TRBJ1-2; 8 nucleotides align to TRBD1. V was pared by 6 bases and J by 7 bases, with 4 bases of the junction left unmatched. This CDR3 region has 12 residues.

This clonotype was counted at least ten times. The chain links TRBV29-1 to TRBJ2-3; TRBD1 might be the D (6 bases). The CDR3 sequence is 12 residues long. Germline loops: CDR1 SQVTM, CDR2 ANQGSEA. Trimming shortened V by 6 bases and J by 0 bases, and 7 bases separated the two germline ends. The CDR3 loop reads CSVQGSTDTQYF. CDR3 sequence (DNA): TGCAGCGTGCAGGGGAGCACAGATACGCAGTATTTT.

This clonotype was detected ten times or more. Here the CDR3 DNA reads TGCAGTGCTAGGGGACTAGCCTCCGGCTCCTACAATGAGCAGTTCTTC. It yields the protein CSARGLASGSYNEQFF. The chain has TRBV20-1 and TRBJ2-1; 9 bases align to TRBD2. V gave up 3 bases and J gave up 0 bases; unmatched junction bases: 6. The CDR3 extends over 16 amino acids. Germline loops: CDR1 DFQATT, CDR2 SNEGSKA (reference sequence).

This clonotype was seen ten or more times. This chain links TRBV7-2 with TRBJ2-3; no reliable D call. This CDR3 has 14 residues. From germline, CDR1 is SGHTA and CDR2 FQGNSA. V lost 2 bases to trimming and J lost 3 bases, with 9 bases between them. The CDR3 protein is CASSLTSKTDTQYF. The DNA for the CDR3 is TGTGCCAGCAGCTTAACCTCGAAGACAGATACGCAGTATTTT. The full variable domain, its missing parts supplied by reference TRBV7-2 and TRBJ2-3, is GAGVSQSPSNKVTEKGKDVELRCDPISGHTALYWYRQSLGQGLEFLIYFQGNSAPDKSGLPSDRFSAERTGGSVSTLTIQRTQQEDSAVYLCASSLTSKTDTQYFGPGTRLTVL.